This T cell receptor beta chain was sequenced in a study of vaccination and CD4 T cells after COVID-19. Per the germline V gene, CDR1 is DFQATT and CDR2 is SNEGSKA (reference sequence). V lost 2 bases and J lost 7; bases outside the gene matches: 6. The CDR3 runs to 14 residues. On this clonotype itself: Its antigen remains unknown.

Cultured CD4+ T cell DNA was sequenced using the Oncomine TCR Beta short-read assay. TCRdb ran MiXCR on the PCR reads and lists one entry per CDR3 protein. The sample comprises about 18,000 distinct CDR3 sequences, 50% to 65% of which are singletons, and 7.9% rests with the top ten. Treatment given: approximately 11-day PBMC culture with coronavirus spike peptide pools or control peptides (ViraFEST assay). The V call is TRBV20-1, the J call TRBJ1-4, with 8 positions matching TRBD1. The sequence was obtained from a human donor who had recovered from COVID-19. Material: CD4+ T cells from blood, cultured in vitro. CDR3 protein: CSARFSGGGEKLFF. The CDR3, as DNA: TGCAGTGCTAGATTCTCAGGGGGCGGTGAAAAACTGTTTTTT.